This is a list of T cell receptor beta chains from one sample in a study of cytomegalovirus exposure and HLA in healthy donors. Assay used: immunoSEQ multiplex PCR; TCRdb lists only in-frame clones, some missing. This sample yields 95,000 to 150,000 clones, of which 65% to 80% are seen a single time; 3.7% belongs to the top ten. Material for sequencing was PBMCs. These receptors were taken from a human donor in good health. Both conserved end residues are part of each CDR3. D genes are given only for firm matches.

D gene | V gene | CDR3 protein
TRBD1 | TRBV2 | CASRGDRGNTGELFF
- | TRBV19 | CASSIRGRRAFF
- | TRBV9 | CASSVGTLNTEAFF
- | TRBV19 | CASSIGSTPRSYEQYF
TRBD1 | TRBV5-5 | CATRQGTRDTQYF
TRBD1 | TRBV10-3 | CAISETGQHNEKLFF
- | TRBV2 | CASIMTENTEAFF
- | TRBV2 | CASSEAPSVTSPYEQYF
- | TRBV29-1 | CSVDGTGGMNTEAFF
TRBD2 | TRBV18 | CASSTSRKYEQYF
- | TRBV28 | CASSLTTGLPDTQYF
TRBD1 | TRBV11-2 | CASRRSTGTSDGYTF
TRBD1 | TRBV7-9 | CASSKQGQGKRETQYF
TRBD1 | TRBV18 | CASVGTGWGYEQYF
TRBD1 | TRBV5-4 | CASSPRQGGTGELFF
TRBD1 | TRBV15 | CATSRGGQGFYEQYF
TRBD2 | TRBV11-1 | CASSALAGDSTDTQYF
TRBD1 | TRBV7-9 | CASIAGTGTGDYEQYF
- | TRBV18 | CASSPRVLQGRGVDTQYF
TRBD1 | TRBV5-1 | CASSPADRGTYGYTF
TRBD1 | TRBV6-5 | CASSYFRTGGNYGYTF
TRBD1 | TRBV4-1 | CASSPQGARLHEQYF
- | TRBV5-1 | CASTTGHHPEQYF
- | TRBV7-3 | CASSFQGSGNTEAFF
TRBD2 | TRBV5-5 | CASSLVAGARDEQFF
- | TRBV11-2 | CASSPTDAYEQYF
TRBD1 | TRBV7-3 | CASSFHAGGSNYGYTF
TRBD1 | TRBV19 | CASSMGTGTSEQYF
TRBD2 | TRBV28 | CASSLGGRAGEQYF